This T cell receptor beta chain was captured by sequencing in a study of cytomegalovirus exposure and HLA in healthy donors. Using immunoSEQ multiplex PCR, the repertoire was profiled, and TCRdb retains in-frame clones only, with some absent. The table has about 180,000 clones, roughly 86% seen once. This CDR3 has 16 residues. V lost 1 base and J lost 4; bases outside the gene matches: 7. Germline assignment: CDR1 SEHNR and CDR2 FQNEAQ (reference sequence). Source material: PBMCs. The TCR was taken from a man younger than 35 in good health and CMV-seropositive. The V and J genes are TRBV7-9 and TRBJ2-5, with 9 bases fitting TRBD2. The CDR3 nucleotides read TGTGCCAGCAGCTTAGGTAGCGGGAGATTCGTAGAGACCCAGTACTTC. Translating it yields CASSLGSGRFVETQYF.